The rows below give T cell receptor beta chains drawn from one sample of a study of T cells after yellow fever vaccination. TCRdb called the 5' RACE reads again in MiXCR, with one record for every CDR3 protein. The sample includes approximately 610,000 distinct CDR3 sequences, about 15% of them seen just once. The sequenced sample was PBMCs, obtained 4 to 5 days after the first yellow fever vaccination. These receptors originate from a man aged 18 to 30 who received the YFV17D yellow fever vaccine. Both conserved end residues are part of each CDR3. D genes are given only for firm matches. Expanded clones are given a class, and other clones once, few, many or no size at all.

cdr3_aa: CASNDYGDEQFF; cdr3_nt: TGTGCCAGCAACGACTACGGGGATGAGCAGTTCTTC; v_call: TRBV5-8; j_call: TRBJ2-1; clone_size: few; d_call: -
cdr3_aa: CASSQRTGHPGTEAFF; cdr3_nt: TGCGCCAGCAGCCAAAGGACCGGACACCCGGGGACTGAAGCTTTCTTT; v_call: TRBV4-3; j_call: TRBJ1-1; clone_size: -; d_call: -
cdr3_aa: CRVERGESTDTQYF; cdr3_nt: TGCAGGGTAGAGAGGGGGGAGAGCACAGATACGCAGTATTTT; v_call: TRBV20-1; j_call: TRBJ2-3; clone_size: -; d_call: -
cdr3_aa: CASSTEGGGETQYF; cdr3_nt: TGTGCCAGCAGTACCGAAGGGGGCGGAGAGACCCAGTACTTC; v_call: TRBV12-3/TRBV12-4; j_call: TRBJ2-5; clone_size: -; d_call: TRBD1
cdr3_aa: CASSLNRGEQYF; cdr3_nt: TGTGCCAGCAGCTTAAACAGGGGCGAGCAGTACTTC; v_call: TRBV7-2; j_call: TRBJ2-7; clone_size: many; d_call: TRBD1
cdr3_aa: CATSDGALGGELFF; cdr3_nt: TGTGCCACCAGTGATGGGGCCCTGGGCGGGGAGCTGTTTTTT; v_call: TRBV24-1; j_call: TRBJ2-2; clone_size: few; d_call: -
cdr3_aa: CSAREPGQGFYTF; cdr3_nt: TGCAGTGCTAGAGAGCCGGGACAGGGCTTCTACACCTTC; v_call: TRBV20-1; j_call: TRBJ1-2; clone_size: few; d_call: TRBD1
cdr3_aa: CASSFSPTTGKNIQYF; cdr3_nt: TGTGCCAGCAGCTTCTCCCCCACGACAGGAAAAAACATTCAGTACTTC; v_call: TRBV13; j_call: TRBJ2-4; clone_size: -; d_call: -
cdr3_aa: CASSLEGISPLHF; cdr3_nt: TGTGCCAGCAGCTTGGAGGGGATATCACCCCTCCACTTT; v_call: TRBV5-4; j_call: TRBJ1-6; clone_size: few; d_call: -
cdr3_aa: CASRLTLAASTDTQYF; cdr3_nt: TGTGCCAGCAGGCTAACCCTAGCGGCGAGCACAGATACGCAGTATTTT; v_call: TRBV5-4; j_call: TRBJ2-3; clone_size: few; d_call: TRBD2
cdr3_aa: CASSLDVYNTEAFF; cdr3_nt: TGTGCCAGCAGCTTGGACGTTTACAACACTGAAGCTTTCTTT; v_call: TRBV5-4; j_call: TRBJ1-1; clone_size: -; d_call: -
cdr3_aa: CASSLGGTETANYGYTF; cdr3_nt: TGTGCCAGCAGCTTAGGTGGAACGGAAACAGCTAACTATGGCTACACCTTC; v_call: TRBV7-9; j_call: TRBJ1-2; clone_size: -; d_call: -
cdr3_aa: CASSYSPGRSNTEAFF; cdr3_nt: TGTGCCAGCAGTTATTCTCCGGGCAGATCGAACACTGAAGCTTTCTTT; v_call: TRBV6-5; j_call: TRBJ1-1; clone_size: few; d_call: -
cdr3_aa: CASSFVGARSYEQYF; cdr3_nt: TGTGCCAGCAGTTTTGTAGGCGCACGGTCCTACGAGCAGTACTTC; v_call: TRBV12-3/TRBV12-4; j_call: TRBJ2-7; clone_size: -; d_call: -
cdr3_aa: CASSFGGASGNQPQHF; cdr3_nt: TGTGCCAGCAGCTTCGGGGGGGCCTCGGGAAATCAGCCCCAGCATTTT; v_call: TRBV7-2; j_call: TRBJ1-5; clone_size: few; d_call: -
cdr3_aa: CASSPGPGRRETQYF; cdr3_nt: TGTGCCAGCAGCCCGGGACCCGGGCGTCGGGAGACCCAGTACTTC; v_call: TRBV2; j_call: TRBJ2-5; clone_size: -; d_call: -
cdr3_aa: CSARIVSTDTQYF; cdr3_nt: TGCAGTGCTAGAATTGTGAGCACAGATACGCAGTATTTT; v_call: TRBV20-1; j_call: TRBJ2-3; clone_size: -; d_call: -
cdr3_aa: CASIGVGNQPQHF; cdr3_nt: TGTGCCAGCATCGGGGTTGGCAATCAGCCCCAGCATTTT; v_call: TRBV11-3; j_call: TRBJ1-5; clone_size: -; d_call: -
cdr3_aa: CASSTGTGGNSPLHF; cdr3_nt: TGTGCCAGCAGCACCGGGACAGGGGGTAATTCACCCCTCCACTTT; v_call: TRBV7-6; j_call: TRBJ1-6; clone_size: -; d_call: TRBD1
cdr3_aa: CASRGGRFYEQYF; cdr3_nt: TGTGCCAGCAGGGGGGGCAGGTTCTACGAGCAGTACTTC; v_call: TRBV7-8; j_call: TRBJ2-7; clone_size: many; d_call: -
cdr3_aa: CACCQDSTGATEAFF; cdr3_nt: TGTGCCTGCTGCCAAGACTCGACAGGGGCCACTGAAGCTTTCTTT; v_call: TRBV3-1; j_call: TRBJ1-1; clone_size: -; d_call: TRBD1
cdr3_aa: CASSLDLGLAGVEQFF; cdr3_nt: TGTGCCAGCAGCTTAGACTTGGGACTAGCGGGGGTTGAGCAGTTCTTC; v_call: TRBV7-2; j_call: TRBJ2-1; clone_size: -; d_call: TRBD2
cdr3_aa: CASSRSSGDNEQFF; cdr3_nt: TGCGCCAGCAGCCGGTCTAGCGGGGACAATGAGCAGTTCTTC; v_call: TRBV4-3; j_call: TRBJ2-1; clone_size: -; d_call: TRBD2
cdr3_aa: CASSFRAGGNQPQHF; cdr3_nt: TGTGCCAGCAGCTTCAGGGCAGGGGGCAATCAGCCCCAGCATTTT; v_call: TRBV5-6; j_call: TRBJ1-5; clone_size: -; d_call: -
cdr3_aa: CASSLDHNDNEQFF; cdr3_nt: TGTGCCAGCAGCCTGGATCACAATGACAATGAGCAGTTCTTC; v_call: TRBV11-3; j_call: TRBJ2-1; clone_size: many; d_call: -
cdr3_aa: CASTSGLAGAGSTDTQYF; cdr3_nt: TGTGCCAGCACCTCCGGACTAGCGGGGGCCGGGAGCACAGATACGCAGTATTTT; v_call: TRBV9; j_call: TRBJ2-3; clone_size: -; d_call: TRBD2
cdr3_aa: CTISLVTSGGAGTDTQYF; cdr3_nt: TGTACCATCAGTTTAGTGACTAGCGGGGGGGCGGGCACAGATACGCAGTATTTT; v_call: TRBV3-1; j_call: TRBJ2-3; clone_size: once; d_call: TRBD2
cdr3_aa: CASSDSSGAYNEQFF; cdr3_nt: TGTGCCAGCAGTGACTCTAGCGGGGCCTACAATGAGCAGTTCTTC; v_call: TRBV6-4; j_call: TRBJ2-1; clone_size: many; d_call: TRBD2
cdr3_aa: CASSAGETQYF; cdr3_nt: TGTGCCAGCAGCGCAGGAGAGACCCAGTACTTC; v_call: TRBV7-9; j_call: TRBJ2-5; clone_size: many; d_call: -
cdr3_aa: CASSLATETQYF; cdr3_nt: TGCGCCAGCAGCTTGGCAACGGAGACCCAGTACTTC; v_call: TRBV7-9; j_call: TRBJ2-5; clone_size: many; d_call: -
cdr3_aa: CASSDPGRELFF; cdr3_nt: TGTGCCAGCAGCGATCCCGGGCGGGAGCTGTTTTTT; v_call: TRBV6-6; j_call: TRBJ2-2; clone_size: few; d_call: -
cdr3_aa: CASSHRGVGETQYF; cdr3_nt: TGTGCCAGCAGTCACAGGGGGGTGGGCGAGACCCAGTACTTC; v_call: TRBV27; j_call: TRBJ2-5; clone_size: -; d_call: TRBD1
cdr3_aa: CANGGLAYNEQFF; cdr3_nt: TGTGCCAACGGGGGACTAGCTTACAATGAGCAGTTCTTC; v_call: TRBV28; j_call: TRBJ2-1; clone_size: -; d_call: TRBD2
cdr3_aa: CASSFQDLQYF; cdr3_nt: TGTGCCAGCAGCTTCCAGGACCTTCAGTATTTT; v_call: TRBV7-2; j_call: TRBJ2-3; clone_size: many; d_call: -
cdr3_aa: CSARTYKADTQYF; cdr3_nt: TGCAGTGCTCGGACCTACAAGGCAGATACGCAGTATTTT; v_call: TRBV20-1; j_call: TRBJ2-3; clone_size: few; d_call: -
cdr3_aa: CASSEIRFRQAYQETQYF; cdr3_nt: TGTGCCAGCAGTGAGATTAGGTTTAGGCAGGCGTACCAAGAGACCCAGTACTTC; v_call: TRBV12-3/TRBV12-4; j_call: TRBJ2-5; clone_size: few; d_call: -
cdr3_aa: CASSLVASTDTQYF; cdr3_nt: TGCGCCAGCAGCTTGGTGGCCTCCACAGATACGCAGTATTTT; v_call: TRBV5-1; j_call: TRBJ2-3; clone_size: few; d_call: -
cdr3_aa: CASSQGGQEAYEQYF; cdr3_nt: TGTGCCAGCAGCCAAGGGGGACAGGAAGCCTACGAGCAGTACTTC; v_call: TRBV4-2; j_call: TRBJ2-7; clone_size: few; d_call: TRBD1